The rows below give T cell receptor beta chains drawn from one sample of a study of identical twins. TCRdb used MiXCR to reprocess the 5' RACE reads, holding one entry per CDR3 protein. The sample lists 400,000 to 500,000 distinct CDR3 sequences, about 18% seen once, with more than 10% in the top ten. Input material: naive T cells sorted from blood. The receptors were sampled from a man aged 45-65 years in good health. Each CDR3 is given without its conserved first and last residue. Fields, in order: J gene, clone size, V gene, D gene, CDR3 protein. D genes are given only for firm matches. A clone size is listed for some rows: how often the clone was seen (once, few, many), or a class if it is expanded.

>TRBJ2-1|-|TRBV10-3|TRBD2
AISEVVFSSGRKNEQF
>TRBJ2-1|-|TRBV4-2|-
ASSQTGIEQF
>TRBJ2-7|-|TRBV27|-
ASSLSGLASYEQY
>TRBJ2-3|few|TRBV4-3|-
ASSQDLRGGTDTQY
>TRBJ2-5|many|TRBV6-2/TRBV6-3|-
ASSRSGRTRVETQY
>TRBJ2-1|-|TRBV12-3/TRBV12-4|-
ASRGRSSYNEQF
>TRBJ2-7|few|TRBV20-1|-
SANSADRISSYEQY
>TRBJ2-2|-|TRBV18|-
ASSPGSLTGELF
>TRBJ2-5|-|TRBV6-1|-
ASSAQGGGQETQY
>TRBJ2-1|many|TRBV29-1|TRBD2
SVKDAGTKTISSYNEQF
>TRBJ2-1|-|TRBV20-1|TRBD1
SAGVAWDSLLEQF
>TRBJ2-7|many|TRBV2|TRBD1
ASSGTGGYEQY
>TRBJ2-7|many|TRBV20-1|TRBD2
SARGTSALAYEQY
>TRBJ1-1|few|TRBV29-1|-
SAPGQLNTEAF
>TRBJ2-4|-|TRBV28|-
ASSLSVGTRDGKNIQY
>TRBJ1-5|few|TRBV6-2/TRBV6-3|-
ATADYSNQPQH
>TRBJ1-2|-|TRBV18|-
ASSQAGPDGYT
>TRBJ1-1|many|TRBV7-9|TRBD1
ASSFGQGRDTEAF
>TRBJ2-7|few|TRBV6-5|-
ASSYSFGISGDEQY
>TRBJ2-7|few|TRBV29-1|-
SVAKVETANPYEQY
>TRBJ2-1|many|TRBV12-3/TRBV12-4|-
ASSLGQSEQF
>TRBJ1-1|-|TRBV15|-
ATSRDPGVNTEAF